This T cell receptor (beta chain) originates from a study of T cell repertoires in cytomegalovirus infection. CDR3 length: 14 residues. Germline CDR1 LGHNT, CDR2 FRNRAP. V lost 3 bases to trimming and J lost 8 bases, with 14 bases between them. This clonotype appeared a few times. Its cognate antigen is unknown. MiXCR, applied by TCRdb to the reads, yields one record per CDR3 protein. This repertoire shows hundreds of thousands of distinct CDR3 sequences, roughly 29% found once; its top ten account for roughly 20%. The sample here was cultured PBMCs, taken from culture after CMV antigen stimulation. This chain uses TRBV12-5 with TRBJ2-1; D might be TRBD1 (5 bases). The receptor was isolated from a human donor in good health (CMV status not recorded). Some clones in this sample may be carry-over from other donors' samples. The DNA of the CDR3 is TGTGCTAGTGGTTTAGACCAGGGTTTCCATGAGCAGTTCTTC. It is translated as CASGLDQGFHEQFF.